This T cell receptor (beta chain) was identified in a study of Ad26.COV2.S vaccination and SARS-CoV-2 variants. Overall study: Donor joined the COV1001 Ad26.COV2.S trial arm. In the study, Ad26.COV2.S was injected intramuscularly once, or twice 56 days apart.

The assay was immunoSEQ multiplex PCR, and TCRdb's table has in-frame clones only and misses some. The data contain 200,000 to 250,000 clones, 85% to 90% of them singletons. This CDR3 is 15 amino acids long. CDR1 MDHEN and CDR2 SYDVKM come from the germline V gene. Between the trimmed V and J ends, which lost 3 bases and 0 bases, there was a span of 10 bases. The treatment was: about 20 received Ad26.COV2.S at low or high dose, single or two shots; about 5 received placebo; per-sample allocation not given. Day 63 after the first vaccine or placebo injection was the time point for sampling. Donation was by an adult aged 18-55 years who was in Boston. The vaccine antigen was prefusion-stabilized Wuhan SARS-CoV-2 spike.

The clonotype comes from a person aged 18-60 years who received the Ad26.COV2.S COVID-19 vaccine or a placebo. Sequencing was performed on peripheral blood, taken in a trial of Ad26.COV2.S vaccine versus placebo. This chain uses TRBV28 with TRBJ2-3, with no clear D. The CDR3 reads CASSLGSPSTDTQYF. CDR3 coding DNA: TGTGCCAGCAGTTTGGGCTCCCCTAGCACAGATACGCAGTATTTT.